The present TCR beta chain was sequenced within a study of shared clonotypes between healthy human individuals. The CDR3 runs to 15 residues. Germline V gives CDR1 SGHVS, CDR2 FQNEAQ. The trim removed 7 bases at V and 2 bases at J, leaving 11 bases unmatched. Notes on the study in general: Memory subsets generally showed lower estimated richness than naive subsets. All-four-donor shared clonotypes had higher generation probabilities than non-shared clonotypes did.

Only in-frame clones appear in the TCRdb table, and some are missing; sequencing was by immunoSEQ multiplex PCR. This sample has approximately 2.3 million clones, with more than 85% found just once. About this clone itself: Antigen specificity is unknown.

This clonotype originated in a man aged 18 to 30 in good health. Some clones in this sample may be carry-over from other donors' samples. J is TRBJ2-7 and V is TRBV7-8; 7 nucleotides match TRBD2. Sequenced material: naive CD4+ T cells from PBMCs. Subset given: CD45RA+ positively selected. CDR3 DNA sequence: TGTGCCAGCACCCGCCAGGGCGGGGGACCCTACGAGCAGTACTTC. Translation gives CASTRQGGGPYEQYF.